Presented here are 18 T cell receptor beta chains from one specimen sequenced in a study of T cells expressing NK-cell markers. One entry per CDR3 protein, without DNA, is what TCRdb gives after re-calling the 5' RACE reads. In all, the sample yields fewer than 550,000 distinct CDR3 sequences. The sample was blood T cells: a sorted CD56 or NKG2C T cell subset, CD4+ or CD8+ T cells, or bulk PBMC T cells (not recorded which). The receptors shown here come from a woman in her forties or fifties in good health.

The chain is built from TRBV27 and TRBJ1-5; TCRdb returns TRBD1, unconfirmable since there is no DNA. The CDR3 is made up of 14 amino acids. Germline-derived CDR1 and CDR2 are MNHEY and SMNVEV (reference sequence). CDR3 in amino acids: CASSPSGFNQPQHF.

V usage is TRBV6-5 and J usage is TRBJ2-1; TCRdb names TRBD2, which stays unverified in the absence of DNA. The CDR3 length is 15 residues. Germline CDR1 reads MNHEY; CDR2 reads SVGAGI. The CDR3 is CASSMTGGLYNEQFF.

CDR3: CASSFRQGAGGTQYF. This chain joins TRBV5-8 and TRBJ2-5; there is no DNA to check the TCRdb D call of TRBD1. The CDR3 runs to 15 residues. Per the germline V gene, CDR1 is SGHTS and CDR2 is YDEGEE. The variable domain in full, with the rest retrieved from reference TRBV5-8 and TRBJ2-5, is EAGVTQSPTHLIKTRGQQATLRCSPISGHTSVYWYQQALGLGLQFLLWYDEGEERNRGNFPPRFSGRQFPNYSSELNVNALELEDSALYLCASSFRQGAGGTQYFGPGTRLLVL.

The J gene is TRBJ1-1, the V gene TRBV19. CDR1 and CDR2 from the germline V gene are LNHDA and SQIVND (reference sequence). The CDR3 extends over 12 amino acids. The CDR3 sequence: CASRKDRTEAFF.

This chain uses TRBV12-3 or TRBV12-4 with TRBJ1-4; without DNA, the TCRdb call of TRBD1 cannot be checked. The length of the CDR3 is 15 residues. The CDR3 region is CASSFGGAGNEKLFF.

The rearrangement uses TRBV6-5 and TRBJ1-1; TCRdb indicates TRBD1, and absent DNA this call remains unverified. CDR1 MNHEY and CDR2 SVGAGI come from the germline V gene. The CDR3 extends over 16 amino acids. CDR3 residues: CASRRGTGATNTEAFF.

This chain joins TRBV3-1 and TRBJ2-1; TCRdb gives TRBD2 as the D gene, but with no DNA this cannot be confirmed. The CDR3 runs 14 residues. Germline lookup yields CDR1 LGHDT and CDR2 YNNKEL (reference sequence). The CDR3 protein is CASSQGGGANEQFF.

The gene calls are TRBV27 and TRBJ2-7; lacking DNA, the TRBD1 call made by TCRdb goes unchecked. This CDR3 is 17 amino acids long. CDR1 is MNHEY, CDR2 SMNVEV, per germline (reference sequence). This CDR3 reads CASSLSGAAVSGYEQYF.

The chain couples TRBV7-9 to TRBJ2-1; the D gene TCRdb calls, TRBD2, cannot be checked with no DNA. In germline, CDR1 is SEHNR, CDR2 FQNEAQ (reference sequence). This CDR3 region has 15 residues. CDR3 loop: CASSLQTSRTNEQFF.

This sequence joins TRBV7-2 and TRBJ1-5; checking the TCRdb D call of TRBD1 is not possible without DNA. The CDR3 has 16 residues. Germline V gene lookup returns CDR1 SGHTA and CDR2 FQGNSA. The CDR3 region is CASSFRGQGSFQPQHF.

This rearrangement joins TRBV6-5 to TRBJ2-1; TCRdb's D gene call, TRBD2, goes unchecked for lack of DNA. The CDR3 totals 15 residues. Germline-derived CDR1 and CDR2 are MNHEY and SVGAGI. CDR3 sequence: CASSASGIPYNEQFF.

The chain joins TRBV12-3 or TRBV12-4 to TRBJ2-7. CDR3 length equals 15 residues. The CDR3 sequence: CASSLVNRGSFEQYF.

The chain links TRBV11-2 to TRBJ2-1; the TCRdb call, TRBD2, lacks DNA for checking. Germline-derived CDR1 and CDR2 are SGHAT and FQNNGV. This CDR3 has 18 residues. Here the CDR3 reads CASSLGHLRDYHLNEQFF.

The chain employs TRBV20-1 and TRBJ2-1. CDR1 DFQATT and CDR2 SNEGSKA come from the germline V gene (reference sequence). This CDR3 has 12 residues. Here the CDR3 reads CSATRVDNEQFF.

The chain is built from TRBV12-3 or TRBV12-4 and TRBJ2-3; TCRdb lists TRBD1, though no DNA is available to test this call. This CDR3 spans 13 amino acids. The CDR3 protein is CASSYRGPDTQYF.

The chain employs TRBV12-3 or TRBV12-4 and TRBJ2-3. This CDR3 contains 15 residues. CDR3 region: CASRVTDLSTDTQYF.

The genes are TRBV15 and TRBJ2-1; TCRdb's D gene call, TRBD2, goes unchecked for lack of DNA. CDR3 length equals 14 residues. The germline V gene has CDR1 LNHNV and CDR2 YYDKDF (reference sequence). CDR3: CATRRTNLINEQFF.

CDR3 sequence reads: CAISESLAGEETQYF. The chain combines TRBV10-3 with TRBJ2-5; the TRBD2 assignment by TCRdb is unverifiable without DNA. Germline lookup yields CDR1 ENHRY and CDR2 SYGVKD. The CDR3 is made up of 15 amino acids.